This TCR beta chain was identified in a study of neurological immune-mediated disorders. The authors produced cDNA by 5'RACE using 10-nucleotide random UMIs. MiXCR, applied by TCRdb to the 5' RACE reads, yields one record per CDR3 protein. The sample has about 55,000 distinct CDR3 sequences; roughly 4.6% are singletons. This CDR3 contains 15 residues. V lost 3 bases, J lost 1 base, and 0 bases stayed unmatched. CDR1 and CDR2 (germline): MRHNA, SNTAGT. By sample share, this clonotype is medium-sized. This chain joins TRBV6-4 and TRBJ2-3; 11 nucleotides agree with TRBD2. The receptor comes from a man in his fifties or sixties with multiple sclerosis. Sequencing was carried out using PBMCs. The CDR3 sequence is CASSETSGGTDTQYF. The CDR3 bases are TGTGCCAGCAGTGAGACTAGCGGGGGCACAGATACGCAGTATTTT.